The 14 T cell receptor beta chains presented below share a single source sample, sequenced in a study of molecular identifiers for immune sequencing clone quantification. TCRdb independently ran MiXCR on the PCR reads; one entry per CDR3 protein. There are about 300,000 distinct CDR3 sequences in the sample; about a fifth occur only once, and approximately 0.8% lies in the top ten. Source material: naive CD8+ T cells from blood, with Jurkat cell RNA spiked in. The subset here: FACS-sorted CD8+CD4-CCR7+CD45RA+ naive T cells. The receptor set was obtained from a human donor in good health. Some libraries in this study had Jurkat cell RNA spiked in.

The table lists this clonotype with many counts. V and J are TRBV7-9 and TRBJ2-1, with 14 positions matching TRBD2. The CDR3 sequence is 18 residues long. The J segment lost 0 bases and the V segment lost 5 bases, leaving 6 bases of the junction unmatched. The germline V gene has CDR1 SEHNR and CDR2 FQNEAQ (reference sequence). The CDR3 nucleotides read TGTGCCAGCAGCCCGGGGACTAGCGGGGGCAGCTCCTACAATGAGCAGTTCTTC. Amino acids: CASSPGTSGGSSYNEQFF. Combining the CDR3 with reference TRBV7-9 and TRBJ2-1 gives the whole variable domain DTGVSQNPRHKITKRGQNVTFRCDPISEHNRLYWYRQTLGQGPEFLTYFQNEAQLEKSRLLSDRFSAERPKGSFSTLEIQRTEQGDSAMYLCASSPGTSGGSSYNEQFFGPGTRLTVL.

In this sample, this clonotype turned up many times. CDR3 coding DNA: TGTGCCTGGAAGGGATATGAGCAGTTCTTC. Translating gives CAWKGYEQFF. This chain connects TRBV30 to TRBJ2-1; D not certain. V lost 4 bases to trimming and J lost 8 bases, with 6 bases between them. This CDR3 region has 10 residues. The germline V gene encodes CDR1 GTSNPN and CDR2 SVGIG (reference sequence).

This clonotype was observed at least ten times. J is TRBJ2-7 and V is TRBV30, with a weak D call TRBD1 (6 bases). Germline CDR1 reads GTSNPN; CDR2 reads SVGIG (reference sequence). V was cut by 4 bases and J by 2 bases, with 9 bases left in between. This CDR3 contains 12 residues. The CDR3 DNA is TGTGCCTGGAAGGGGGACACCTACGAGCAGTACTTC. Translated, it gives CAWKGDTYEQYF.

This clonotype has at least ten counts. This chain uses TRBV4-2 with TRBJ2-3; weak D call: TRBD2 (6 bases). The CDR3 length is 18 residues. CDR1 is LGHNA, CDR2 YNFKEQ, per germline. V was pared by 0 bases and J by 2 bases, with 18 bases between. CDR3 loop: CASSQERGGGTHTDTQYF. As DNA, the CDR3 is TGTGCCAGCAGCCAAGAAAGAGGTGGAGGGACCCACACAGATACGCAGTATTTT.

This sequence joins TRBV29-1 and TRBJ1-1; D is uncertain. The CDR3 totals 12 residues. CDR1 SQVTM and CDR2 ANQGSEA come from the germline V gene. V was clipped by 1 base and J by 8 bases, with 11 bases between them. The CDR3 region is CSVEGSDPEAFF. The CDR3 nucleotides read TGCAGCGTTGAAGGCTCGGACCCGGAAGCTTTCTTT.

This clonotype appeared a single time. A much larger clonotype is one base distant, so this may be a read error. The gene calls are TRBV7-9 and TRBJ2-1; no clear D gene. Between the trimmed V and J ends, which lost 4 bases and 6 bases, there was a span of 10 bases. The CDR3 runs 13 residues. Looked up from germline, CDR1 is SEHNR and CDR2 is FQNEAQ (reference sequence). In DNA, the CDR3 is TGTGCCAGCAGCTGGCTGGCAGGCAATGAGCAGTTCTTC. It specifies CASSWLAGNEQFF. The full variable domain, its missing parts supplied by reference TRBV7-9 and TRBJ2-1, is DTGVSQNPRHKITKRGQNVTFRCDPISEHNRLYWYRQTLGQGPEFLTYFQNEAQLEKSRLLSDRFSAERPKGSFSTLEIQRTEQGDSAMYLCASSWLAGNEQFFGPGTRLTVL.

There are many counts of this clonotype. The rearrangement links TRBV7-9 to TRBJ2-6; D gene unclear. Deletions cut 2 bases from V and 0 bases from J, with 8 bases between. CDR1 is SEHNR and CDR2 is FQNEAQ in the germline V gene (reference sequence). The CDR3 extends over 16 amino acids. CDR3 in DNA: TGTGCCAGCAGCTTACGGCCGGGCTCTGGGGCCAACGTCCTGACTTTC. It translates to CASSLRPGSGANVLTF.

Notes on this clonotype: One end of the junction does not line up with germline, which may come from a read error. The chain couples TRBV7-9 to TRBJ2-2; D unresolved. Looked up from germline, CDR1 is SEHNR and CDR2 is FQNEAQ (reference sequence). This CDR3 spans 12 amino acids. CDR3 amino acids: CGSSLSTGELFF. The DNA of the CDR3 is TGTGGCAGCAGCCTCTCAACCGGGGAGCTGTTTTTT.

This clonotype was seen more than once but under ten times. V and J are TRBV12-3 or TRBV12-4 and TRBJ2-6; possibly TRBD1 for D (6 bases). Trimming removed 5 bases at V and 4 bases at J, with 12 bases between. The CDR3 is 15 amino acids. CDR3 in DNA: TGTGCCAGCAGTGTAACAGGGTCCGGGGCCAACGTCCTGACTTTC. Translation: CASSVTGSGANVLTF.

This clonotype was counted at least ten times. The CDR3 nucleotides read TGTGCCAGCAGCTTAGATCATCGCAATCAGCCCCAGCATTTT. Its translation is CASSLDHRNQPQHF. The chain employs TRBV7-6 and TRBJ1-5; D gene ambiguous. The CDR3 runs 14 residues. V was shortened by 1 base and J by 2 bases, with 6 bases between the two germline ends. CDR1 and CDR2 (germline): SGHVS, FNYEAQ.

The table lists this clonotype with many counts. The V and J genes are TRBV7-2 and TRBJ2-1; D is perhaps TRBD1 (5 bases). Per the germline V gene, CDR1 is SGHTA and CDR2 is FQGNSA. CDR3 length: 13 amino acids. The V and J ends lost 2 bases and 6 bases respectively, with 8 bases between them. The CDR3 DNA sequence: TGTGCCAGCAGCTTAATAGACAGCAATGAGCAGTTCTTC. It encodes CASSLIDSNEQFF.

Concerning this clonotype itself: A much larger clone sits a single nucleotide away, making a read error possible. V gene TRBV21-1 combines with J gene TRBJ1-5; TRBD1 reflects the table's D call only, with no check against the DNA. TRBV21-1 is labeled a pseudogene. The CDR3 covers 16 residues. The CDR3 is CASSRRRGRDNQPQHF. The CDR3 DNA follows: TGTGCCAGCAGCCGTAGACGGGGACGCGACAATCAGCCCCAGCATTTT.

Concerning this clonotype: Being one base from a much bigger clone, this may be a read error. This CDR3 is CAGSPLPGQTTDTQYF. In DNA, the CDR3 is TGTGCCGGCAGCCCGCTTCCGGGACAGACCACAGATACGCAGTATTTT. The chain recombines TRBV12-3 or TRBV12-4 with TRBJ2-3; the match to TRBD1 covers 7 bases. There are 16 residues in the CDR3.

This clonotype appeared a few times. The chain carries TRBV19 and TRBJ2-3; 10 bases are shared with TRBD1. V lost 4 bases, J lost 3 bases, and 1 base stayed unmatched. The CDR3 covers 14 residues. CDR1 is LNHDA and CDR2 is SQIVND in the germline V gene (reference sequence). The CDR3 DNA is TGTGCCAGTAGTAAGGGACAGGGGACAGATACGCAGTATTTT. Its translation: CASSKGQGTDTQYF.